What follows are 6 T cell receptor beta chains derived from one specimen sequenced in a study of CD8 T cells in ankylosing spondylitis. TCRdb called the 5' RACE reads again in MiXCR, with one record for every CDR3 protein. The sample includes hundreds of thousands of distinct CDR3 sequences, roughly 13% of them seen just once. Their specific antigens are unknown. Findings of the study overall: There was a TCR beta motif, made of several highly homologous variants, that appeared characteristic of ankylosing spondylitis blood.

The sequencing input was blood, either unsorted or a sorted T cell fraction (not recorded which). Receptors were obtained from a male donor with ankylosing spondylitis.

The chain combines TRBV20-1 with TRBJ2-7; D could derive from TRBD1 or TRBD2 (5 bases each). Germline V gives CDR1 DFQATT, CDR2 SNEGSKA (reference sequence). Trimming removed 6 bases at V and 0 bases at J, with 21 bases between. This CDR3 is built from 16 residues. Written as DNA, the CDR3 is TGCAGTGCCGGAACCTTACTGGGACGCAGCTCCTACGAGCAGTACTTC. Translated: CSAGTLLGRSSYEQYF.

The chain carries TRBV27 and TRBJ2-1; tentatively, D is TRBD1 (6 bases). CDR3 length: 13 residues. The germline V gene encodes CDR1 MNHEY and CDR2 SMNVEV (reference sequence). V gave up 3 bases and J gave up 11 bases, with 14 bases separating them. The DNA for the CDR3 is TGTGCCAGCAGTTTCTGGACAGACGAGAAGCAGTTCTTC. Encoded protein: CASSFWTDEKQFF.

This clonotype has a count of ten or more. The V and J genes are TRBV24-1 and TRBJ2-3, with TRBD2 matching 7 bases. CDR3 size: 14 residues. From germline, CDR1 is KGHDR and CDR2 SFDVKD. Trimming at V came to 4 bases and at J to 3 bases, leaving 3 bases not matched to a gene. The CDR3 is CATSERGITDTQYF. In DNA, the CDR3 is TGTGCCACCAGTGAGCGGGGGATAACAGATACGCAGTATTTT.

This clonotype was observed a handful of times. The chain recombines TRBV7-8 with TRBJ2-3; D is possibly TRBD1 (6 bases). The CDR3 runs 15 residues. CDR1 is SGHVS and CDR2 is FQNEAQ in the germline V gene. Trimming removed 5 bases at V and 3 bases at J, with 15 bases between. Written as DNA, the CDR3 is TGTGCCAGCAGCAGCACAGGGTCAGTAACAGATACGCAGTATTTT. Amino acids: CASSSTGSVTDTQYF.

This chain uses TRBV10-2 with TRBJ2-1; D perhaps matches TRBD2 (7 bases). V lost 7 bases, J lost 0 bases, and 22 bases lay in between. The V gene's germline CDR1 is WSHSY and CDR2 SAAADI. This CDR3 comprises 18 residues. The CDR3 nucleotides read TGCGCCAGCACCGAGGGGGGAGGGGTGCGGGTCTCCTACAATGAGCAGTTCTTC. As protein: CASTEGGGVRVSYNEQFF.

This clonotype has only a few counts. The CDR3 coding sequence is TGTGCCATCAGTGTCCAGGGCGAGGGGAATGAAAAACTGTTTTTT. Amino acids: CAISVQGEGNEKLFF. The chain employs TRBV10-3 and TRBJ1-4; a possible D gene is TRBD1 (5 bases). The CDR3 has 15 residues. Per the germline V gene, CDR1 is ENHRY and CDR2 is SYGVKD. V was trimmed by 4 bases and J by 5 bases, leaving 14 bases between them.